This T cell receptor (beta chain) was recovered during a study of T-cell memory formation after mild COVID-19. Study-level information: Most TCR clusters belonged to a single donor.

TCRdb re-derived calls from the 5' RACE reads in MiXCR, one entry per CDR3 protein. The repertoire consists of 200,000 or so distinct CDR3 sequences, with about a sixth occurring once and the leading ten covering just over 2%. Germline CDR1 KGHDR, CDR2 SFDVKD. The V and J ends lost 3 bases and 2 bases, in that order; junction bases with no gene match: 7. The CDR3 runs to 16 residues. The receptor was derived from an adult woman who had mild COVID-19 (a few samples of this study predate the infection). Cell type and time point are not known. V gene TRBV24-1 combines with J gene TRBJ2-5; 8 bases line up with TRBD1. Sequencing used PBMCs or a T cell subset sorted from them (not recorded which). CDR3 DNA sequence: TGTGCCACCAGTGATGCCGGCAGGGGGCAACAAGAGACCCAGTACTTC. It yields the protein CATSDAGRGQQETQYF.